Below, 22 T cell receptor beta chains from the same sample are listed, as sequenced in a study of blood T cell repertoires in COVID-19. TCRdb's copy holds only in-frame clones and misses some; the assay was immunoSEQ multiplex PCR. The sample shows about 100,000 clones, roughly 86% of them seen only once. Specimen: peripheral blood. The receptors stem from a woman aged 55-75 years in a cohort sampled during active or convalescent COVID-19.

The chain carries TRBV4-1 and TRBJ2-7, with 9 bases aligning to TRBD2. The CDR3 runs 18 residues. CDR1 is MGHRA and CDR2 is YSYEKL in the germline V gene. The trim removed 1 base at V and 4 bases at J, leaving 14 bases unmatched. CDR3 loop: CASSQVLGGGGALYEQYF. DNA of the CDR3: TGCGCCAGCAGCCAAGTTCTAGGGGGCGGGGGGGCGCTATACGAGCAGTACTTC.

The chain is built from TRBV5-4 and TRBJ1-2, with 7 positions matching TRBD1. Trimming at V came to 0 bases and at J to 5 bases, leaving 4 bases not matched to a gene. The CDR3 is 14 residues long. Germline-derived CDR1 and CDR2 are SGHNT and YYREEE (reference sequence). CDR3 sequence reads: CASSLEGQLYGYTF. CDR3 coding DNA: TGTGCCAGCAGCTTGGAGGGACAGCTTTATGGCTACACCTTC.

V and J are TRBV3-1 (or the pseudogene TRBV3-2) and TRBJ2-5; 9 bases line up with TRBD1. Trimming took 4 bases from V and 11 from J; bases not matched to a gene: 17. The CDR3 runs to 16 residues. Germline-derived CDR1 and CDR2 are LGHDT and YNNKEL (reference sequence). CDR3 region: CASSPTGTGRLKTQYF. The CDR3 DNA sequence: TGTGCCAGCAGCCCAACCGGGACAGGGAGGTTAAAAACTCAGTACTTC.

The rearrangement links TRBV4-1 to TRBJ1-2, with 10 positions matching TRBD1. CDR1 and CDR2 (germline): MGHRA, YSYEKL. After removal of 1 base from V and 3 bases from J, the junction contained 2 bases not matched to a gene. The CDR3 contains 15 residues. DNA for the CDR3: TGCGCCAGCAGCCAAGTGGGACAGGGGTACTATGGCTACACCTTC. This encodes CASSQVGQGYYGYTF.

Concerning this clone: A read error may explain this, as a much larger clone is one base away. The rearrangement links TRBV5-6 to TRBJ1-1; TRBD1 matches at 7 bases. V dropped 3 bases and J dropped 4; count of bases not matched to a gene: 6. The germline V gene has CDR1 SGHDT and CDR2 YYEEEE. The CDR3 length is 14 residues. Here the CDR3 DNA reads TGTGCCAGCAGCTCCGGGACAGCGAGCACTGAAGCTTTCTTT. Translation gives CASSSGTASTEAFF.

CDR3 coding DNA: TGTGCCATCGGAGCGGCAAGTTGGGAGCAGTACTTC. This codes for CAIGAASWEQYF. The J gene is TRBJ2-7, the V gene TRBV10-3, with TRBD2 as a possible D gene (5 bases). The CDR3 runs to 12 residues. Trimming shortened V by 8 bases and J by 7 bases, and 15 bases separated the two germline ends. Germline V gene sequence: CDR1 ENHRY, CDR2 SYGVKD.

The V and J genes are TRBV9 and TRBJ1-1; D is perhaps TRBD1 (6 bases). V lost 0 bases and J lost 4, with 13 bases in between. The germline V gene has CDR1 SGDLS and CDR2 YYNGEE. This CDR3 comprises 15 residues. The CDR3 sequence is CASSVGPGDGTEAFF. The CDR3 DNA reads TGTGCCAGCAGCGTAGGTCCAGGGGATGGCACTGAAGCTTTCTTT.

The CDR3 region is CASSLVGQTYEQYF. The CDR3 DNA sequence: TGCGCCAGCAGCTTGGTGGGACAGACCTACGAGCAGTACTTC. This rearrangement joins TRBV5-1 to TRBJ2-7; 7 nucleotides agree with TRBD1. Germline CDR1 is SGHRS and CDR2 is YFSETQ. CDR3 size: 14 residues. Germline trimming cut 0 bases from V and 2 bases from J; bases unmatched to any gene: 2.

CDR3 nucleotide sequence: TGCGCCAGCAGCCCAGGGACCTACGAGCAGTACTTC. Its protein product is CASSPGTYEQYF. The gene calls are TRBV4-1 and TRBJ2-7; D might be TRBD1 (5 bases). The CDR3 covers 12 residues. With 4 bases removed from V and 2 bases from J, the gap between germline ends came to 6 bases. In germline, CDR1 is MGHRA, CDR2 YSYEKL.

V and J are TRBV5-1 and TRBJ1-1; D might be TRBD1 (6 bases). This CDR3 comprises 16 residues. The V end was cut by 4 bases, the J end by 4 bases, with 20 bases between. The germline gives CDR1 SGHRS, CDR2 YFSETQ. The CDR3 DNA sequence: TGCGCCAGCAGCCCCGTCGCCGGGACAAAGATCACTGAAGCTTTCTTT. Translating it yields CASSPVAGTKITEAFF.

This clone was seen many times. The V gene is TRBV27, the J gene TRBJ1-6; no clear D gene. Germline V gene lookup returns CDR1 MNHEY and CDR2 SMNVEV (reference sequence). CDR3 length: 12 residues. V was cut by 6 bases and J by 6 bases, with 6 bases left in between. CDR3 in DNA: TGTGCCAGCAGAGGAGGTAATTCACCCCTCCACTTT. Residues: CASRGGNSPLHF.

The DNA for the CDR3 is TGTGCCAGCAGCTCCGGTAATACGCAGTATTTT. Amino acids: CASSSGNTQYF. The V gene is TRBV7-3, the J gene TRBJ2-3; no firm D call. This CDR3 region has 11 residues. Trimming cost V 4 bases and J 7 bases, with 6 bases left between them. Per germline, CDR1 SGHTA and CDR2 FQGTGA.

This clone is a singleton in its sample. The CDR3 DNA reads TGTGCCATCAGTGCCTTGAACGAGGCTCGGGGCACAGATACGCAGTATTTT. It is translated as CAISALNEARGTDTQYF. The chain is built from TRBV10-3 and TRBJ2-3; D is unresolved. There are 17 residues in the CDR3. The germline V gene has CDR1 ENHRY and CDR2 SYGVKD. Deletions cut 4 bases from V and 1 base from J, with 18 bases between.

The V gene is TRBV7-3, the J gene TRBJ1-5; 8 positions match TRBD1. V was pared by 1 base and J by 6 bases, with 11 bases of the junction left unmatched. There are 17 residues in the CDR3. From germline, CDR1 is SGHTA and CDR2 FQGTGA. The CDR3 DNA reads as TGTGCCAGCAGCTTAAAGGGAGGACAGGGCAACAGTCAGCCCCAGCATTTT. This sequence encodes CASSLKGGQGNSQPQHF.

This rearrangement joins TRBV6-5 to TRBJ2-2, with D hard to call. Germline CDR1 and CDR2: MNHEY and SVGAGI. V lost 6 bases and J lost 5, with 10 bases in between. The CDR3 has 13 residues. CDR3 sequence (DNA): TGTGCCAGCAGGCTTACATCAACCGGGGAGCTGTTTTTT. Amino acid sequence: CASRLTSTGELFF.

There are a few counts of this clone. This rearrangement joins TRBV5-4 to TRBJ2-1; 7 bases map to TRBD2. The CDR3 totals 15 residues. Germline CDR1 SGHNT, CDR2 YYREEE (reference sequence). The V segment lost 0 bases and the J segment 7 bases; nucleotides outside the gene matches: 7. CDR3 in amino acids: CASSLDGLVGNEQFF. CDR3 sequence (DNA): TGTGCCAGCAGCTTGGATGGACTAGTAGGGAATGAGCAGTTCTTC.

The chain combines TRBV25-1 with TRBJ1-2; weak D call: TRBD1 (5 bases). The germline V gene has CDR1 MGHDK and CDR2 SYGVNS. The CDR3 spans 13 residues. V lost 6 bases and J lost 8, with 16 bases in between. This CDR3 reads CASSQVQAGGYTF. In DNA form, the CDR3 reads TGTGCCAGCAGCCAAGTACAGGCGGGAGGCTACACCTTC.

The sample holds one count of this clone. The rearrangement uses TRBV30 and TRBJ1-1; D gene ambiguous. V was trimmed by 5 bases and J by 4 bases, leaving 8 bases between them. This CDR3 is built from 11 residues. CDR1 and CDR2 from the germline V gene are GTSNPN and SVGIG (reference sequence). CDR3 nucleotides: TGTGCCTGGTCGGAGAGCACTGAAGCTTTCTTT. It codes for CAWSESTEAFF.

The rearrangement links TRBV6-6 to TRBJ2-2; no reliable D call. Germline assignment: CDR1 MNHNY and CDR2 SVGAGI (reference sequence). CDR3 length: 13 amino acids. V was cut by 6 bases and J by 1 base, with 6 bases left in between. Here the CDR3 reads CASRDKNTGELFF. For the CDR3, the DNA is TGTGCCAGCAGAGACAAGAACACCGGGGAGCTGTTTTTT.

The CDR3 loop reads CASSLRSSGRIGRRDTQYF. The DNA of the CDR3 is TGTGCCAGCAGCTTGAGGTCTAGCGGGAGAATCGGCCGCCGGGATACGCAGTATTTT. This chain links TRBV5-6 with TRBJ2-3; TRBD2 matches at 10 bases. CDR1 is SGHDT and CDR2 is YYEEEE in the germline V gene. The CDR3 has 19 residues. V shed 1 base, J shed 6 bases, and the junction held 17 bases outside the gene matches.

This clone was observed a handful of times. This chain uses TRBV7-3 with TRBJ2-2; 7 bases are a match to TRBD1. V lost 1 base, J lost 1 base, and 0 bases stayed unmatched. CDR1 is SGHTA, CDR2 FQGTGA, per germline. This CDR3 is built from 15 residues. The CDR3 bases are TGTGCCAGCAGCTTAAACAGGGGGAACACCGGGGAGCTGTTTTTT. Residues: CASSLNRGNTGELFF.

This clone was recorded only once. The rearrangement joins TRBV5-8 to TRBJ2-4; D is unresolved. Per the germline V gene, CDR1 is SGHTS and CDR2 is YDEGEE. The CDR3 extends over 16 amino acids. Trimming shortened V by 10 bases and J by 0 bases, and 20 bases separated the two germline ends. CDR3 sequence reads: CAQIPPRTRAKNIQYF. CDR3 bases: TGTGCCCAGATCCCCCCCAGAACCCGAGCCAAAAACATTCAGTACTTC. Full variable domain (rest looked up from reference TRBV5-8 and TRBJ2-4): EAGVTQSPTHLIKTRGQQATLRCSPISGHTSVYWYQQALGLGLQFLLWYDEGEERNRGNFPPRFSGRQFPNYSSELNVNALELEDSALYLCAQIPPRTRAKNIQYFGAGTRLSVL.